The rows below give T cell receptor beta chains drawn from one sample of a study of blood T cell repertoires in COVID-19. Profiling relied on immunoSEQ multiplex PCR, and the TCRdb table lists in-frame clones only, not all of them. The table has fewer than 100,000 clones, roughly 86% seen once. Sequencing input: peripheral blood. These receptors all come from a man between 45 and 60 years old with acute or convalescent COVID-19. Both conserved end residues are part of each CDR3. The D gene is left open where the match is weak. A clone size is listed for some rows: how often the clone was seen (once, few, many), or a class if it is expanded.

d_gene	j_gene	abundance	v_gene	CDR3nt	CDR3aa
TRBD1	TRBJ1-5	NA	TRBV5-5	TGTGCCAGCCGACAGGGGGCTAATCCTAGCAATCAGCCCCAGCATTTT	CASRQGANPSNQPQHF
NA	TRBJ2-2	NA	TRBV2	TGTGCCAGCAAGACGGACACCAACACCGGGGAGCTGTTTTTT	CASKTDTNTGELFF
NA	TRBJ1-2	once	TRBV9	TGTGCCAGCAGCGGGACAGATAACTATGGCTACACCTTC	CASSGTDNYGYTF
NA	TRBJ1-3	NA	TRBV10-2	TGCGCCAGCCTGGGGTTGGACAGCTCTGGAAACACCATATATTTT	CASLGLDSSGNTIYF
NA	TRBJ2-3	NA	TRBV5-4	TGTGCCAGCAGCTTGGACAAAAACACAGATACGCAGTATTTT	CASSLDKNTDTQYF
NA	TRBJ2-5	NA	TRBV14	TGTGCCAGCAGTCGGGGACTTCCGGAGACCCAGTACTTC	CASSRGLPETQYF
TRBD1	TRBJ1-2	once	TRBV5-6	TGTGCCAGCAGCCTCGGACAGGTGTCACTACGAGCTAACTATGGCTACACCTTC	CASSLGQVSLRANYGYTF
NA	TRBJ1-3	once	TRBV18	TGTGCCAGCTCACCACCGGTCAGGGCCGGAAACACCATATATTTT	CASSPPVRAGNTIYF
TRBD2	TRBJ2-1	NA	TRBV6-5	TGTGCCAGCAGTCTTGGGACTAGCGGGAGGAATGAGCAGTTCTTC	CASSLGTSGRNEQFF
NA	TRBJ2-1	NA	TRBV20-1	TGCAGTGCTTCCGAGTTCAATGAGCAGTTCTTC	CSASEFNEQFF
NA	TRBJ2-7	NA	TRBV11-2	TGTGCCAGCAGCTTAGGGGTCAGGGACTCCTACGAGCAGTACTTC	CASSLGVRDSYEQYF
TRBD1	TRBJ1-1	NA	TRBV12-3/TRBV12-4	TGTGCCAGCACCCTTGGACAGGGACCCACTTTCTTT	CASTLGQGPTFF
NA	TRBJ2-3	NA	TRBV7-2	TGTGCCAGCAGCCCCCTGAGGAGCACAGATACGCAGTATTTT	CASSPLRSTDTQYF
NA	TRBJ1-2	NA	TRBV19	TGTGCCAGTATAGGGGAGGATGGCTACACCTTC	CASIGEDGYTF
TRBD2	TRBJ2-1	NA	TRBV20-1	TGCAGTGCCCAGCTAGCGGGACTTCAGTTCTTC	CSAQLAGLQFF
TRBD1	TRBJ1-2	NA	TRBV3-1/TRBV3-2	TGTGCCAGCAGCCAAGCAGTCCAGGGGGCTGGCTACACCTTC	CASSQAVQGAGYTF